This is a list of T cell receptor beta chains from one sample in a study of cytomegalovirus exposure and HLA in healthy donors. Some clones are missing from TCRdb's copy, which holds only in-frame ones; the method was immunoSEQ multiplex PCR. This listing includes 150,000 to 200,000 clones. The sequenced sample consisted of PBMCs. The receptors were sampled from a woman in her sixties in good health and CMV-seronegative. Both conserved end residues are part of each CDR3. Fields, in order: D gene, J gene, V gene, CDR3 DNA, CDR3 protein. The D gene is left open where the match is weak.

d_call: TRBD2; j_call: TRBJ2-1; v_call: TRBV7-3; cdr3_nt: TGTGCCAGCAGCTCCAAGCGGGGGGTTTGGGATGAGCAGTTCTTC; cdr3_aa: CASSSKRGVWDEQFF
d_call: TRBD2; j_call: TRBJ2-3; v_call: TRBV19; cdr3_nt: TGTGCCAGTAAATCGTGGGAGCTAGCGGACACAGATACGCAGTATTTT; cdr3_aa: CASKSWELADTDTQYF
d_call: TRBD1; j_call: TRBJ1-5; v_call: TRBV6-6; cdr3_nt: TGTGCCAGCAGTCCGGCAGACAGGGGAAATCAGCCCCAGCATTTT; cdr3_aa: CASSPADRGNQPQHF
d_call: TRBD2; j_call: TRBJ2-1; v_call: TRBV5-1; cdr3_nt: TGCGCCAGCAGCCTGGGACTAGCCAATGAGCAGTTCTTC; cdr3_aa: CASSLGLANEQFF
d_call: NA; j_call: TRBJ2-5; v_call: TRBV5-1; cdr3_nt: TGCGCCAGCAGGCCAGGAACCGAGGAGACCCAGTACTTC; cdr3_aa: CASRPGTEETQYF
d_call: TRBD2; j_call: TRBJ2-1; v_call: TRBV5-1; cdr3_nt: TGCGCCAGCAGTTTTAGCACGGGGGGGTTCCAGCAGTTCTTC; cdr3_aa: CASSFSTGGFQQFF
d_call: NA; j_call: TRBJ2-3; v_call: TRBV5-4; cdr3_nt: TGTGCCAGCAGCTCCGACAGTTCTGATACGCAGTATTTT; cdr3_aa: CASSSDSSDTQYF
d_call: NA; j_call: TRBJ1-6; v_call: TRBV25-1; cdr3_nt: TGTGCCAGCAGTGAAAAGGGGGGGTATGAACCCCTCCACTTT; cdr3_aa: CASSEKGGYEPLHF
d_call: NA; j_call: TRBJ1-6; v_call: TRBV19; cdr3_nt: TGTGCCAGTAGTAGGACGGGGTTACGGTATAATTCACCCCTCCACTTT; cdr3_aa: CASSRTGLRYNSPLHF
d_call: NA; j_call: TRBJ1-2; v_call: TRBV6-1; cdr3_nt: TGTGCCAGCAGTGAAGCGCTCCGGACAATCTATGGCTACACCTTC; cdr3_aa: CASSEALRTIYGYTF
d_call: NA; j_call: TRBJ1-6; v_call: TRBV7-3; cdr3_nt: TGTGCCAGCAGCCCGGGGGGGAGCTCCTATAATTCACCCCTCCACTTT; cdr3_aa: CASSPGGSSYNSPLHF
d_call: TRBD1; j_call: TRBJ1-1; v_call: TRBV18; cdr3_nt: TGTGCCAGCGGAATTGAACAGGGGGCGTCTGGTTTCTTT; cdr3_aa: CASGIEQGASGFF
d_call: NA; j_call: TRBJ2-7; v_call: TRBV7-9; cdr3_nt: TGTGCCAGCAGCTTAGAACAGGCGCCCTACGAGCAGTACTTC; cdr3_aa: CASSLEQAPYEQYF
d_call: NA; j_call: TRBJ1-1; v_call: TRBV9; cdr3_nt: TGTGCCAGCAGCCCGAGAGGTCGGGAACTGAACACTGAAGCTTTCTTT; cdr3_aa: CASSPRGRELNTEAFF
d_call: TRBD1; j_call: TRBJ1-2; v_call: TRBV2; cdr3_nt: TGTGCCAGCAGCCCGGGACAGCTCTATGGCTACACCTTC; cdr3_aa: CASSPGQLYGYTF
d_call: NA; j_call: TRBJ1-3; v_call: TRBV11-2; cdr3_nt: TGTGCCAGCAGCTTAGGAGTCTCAAGCTCTGGAAACACCATATATTTT; cdr3_aa: CASSLGVSSSGNTIYF
d_call: TRBD1; j_call: TRBJ1-1; v_call: TRBV7-9; cdr3_nt: TGTGCCAGCAGCAACAGGGGGATGAACACTGAAGCTTTCTTT; cdr3_aa: CASSNRGMNTEAFF
d_call: TRBD1; j_call: TRBJ2-7; v_call: TRBV10-1; cdr3_nt: TGCGCCAGCACCAGGACAGGGGGCCCCTACGAGCAGTACTTC; cdr3_aa: CASTRTGGPYEQYF
d_call: TRBD1; j_call: TRBJ1-6; v_call: TRBV7-2; cdr3_nt: TGTGCCAGCAGCTTAATTGGGCAGGGGGCTTCACCCCTCCACTTT; cdr3_aa: CASSLIGQGASPLHF
d_call: NA; j_call: TRBJ1-1; v_call: TRBV28; cdr3_nt: TGTGCCAGCAGGGCGGGCGGGGTAGGAATCAACACTGAAGCTTTCTTT; cdr3_aa: CASRAGGVGINTEAFF
d_call: NA; j_call: TRBJ2-7; v_call: TRBV7-2; cdr3_nt: TGTGCCACCTCACCGCAGGGCCGAAGCGAGCAGTACTTC; cdr3_aa: CATSPQGRSEQYF
d_call: NA; j_call: TRBJ2-1; v_call: TRBV5-1; cdr3_nt: TGCGCCAGCAGCTTGGCAGTCCGCAATGAGCAGTTCTTC; cdr3_aa: CASSLAVRNEQFF
d_call: TRBD2; j_call: TRBJ2-1; v_call: TRBV19; cdr3_nt: TGTGCCAGTAGTACTGGACTAGCGGGAGGCTCCTACAATGAGCAGTTCTTC; cdr3_aa: CASSTGLAGGSYNEQFF
d_call: TRBD1; j_call: TRBJ1-2; v_call: TRBV27; cdr3_nt: TGTGCCAGCAGTCATGGGACAGGGGATGGCTACACCTTC; cdr3_aa: CASSHGTGDGYTF
d_call: NA; j_call: TRBJ1-1; v_call: TRBV7-3; cdr3_nt: TGTGCCAGCAGCTTAATAGCAGGGGCGGCCACTGAAGCTTTCTTT; cdr3_aa: CASSLIAGAATEAFF
d_call: TRBD1; j_call: TRBJ2-7; v_call: TRBV10-3; cdr3_nt: TGTGCCATCTACCCGGGACAGGGCTTAGGGGAGCAGTACTTC; cdr3_aa: CAIYPGQGLGEQYF
d_call: TRBD1; j_call: TRBJ1-5; v_call: TRBV27; cdr3_nt: TGTGCCAGCAGTCTAGGGCCCGGGACAGGGAATCAGCCCCAGCATTTT; cdr3_aa: CASSLGPGTGNQPQHF